This TCR beta chain was found in a study of shared clonotypes between healthy human individuals. As regards this clone: Its antigen remains unidentified.

The CDR3 runs 13 residues. Germline CDR1 SQVTM, CDR2 ANQGSEA. Between the trimmed V and J ends, which lost 4 bases and 0 bases, there was a span of 9 bases. Sequencing used immunoSEQ multiplex PCR; TCRdb keeps in-frame clones, though not all of them. The sample holds under 150,000 clones, around 73% seen once. Whole-study results and caveats: As a rule, naive subsets had a larger estimated richness than memory subsets.

The chain couples TRBV29-1 to TRBJ2-5; D ambiguous. The specimen was memory CD8+ T cells sorted from blood. Regarding subset: CD45RO+ cells pooled with CCR7-negative TemRA cells. The sequence derives from a woman in her 30s in good health. CDR3: CSVVTPYQETQYF. The CDR3 nucleotides are TGCAGCGTTGTCACGCCGTACCAAGAGACCCAGTACTTC.